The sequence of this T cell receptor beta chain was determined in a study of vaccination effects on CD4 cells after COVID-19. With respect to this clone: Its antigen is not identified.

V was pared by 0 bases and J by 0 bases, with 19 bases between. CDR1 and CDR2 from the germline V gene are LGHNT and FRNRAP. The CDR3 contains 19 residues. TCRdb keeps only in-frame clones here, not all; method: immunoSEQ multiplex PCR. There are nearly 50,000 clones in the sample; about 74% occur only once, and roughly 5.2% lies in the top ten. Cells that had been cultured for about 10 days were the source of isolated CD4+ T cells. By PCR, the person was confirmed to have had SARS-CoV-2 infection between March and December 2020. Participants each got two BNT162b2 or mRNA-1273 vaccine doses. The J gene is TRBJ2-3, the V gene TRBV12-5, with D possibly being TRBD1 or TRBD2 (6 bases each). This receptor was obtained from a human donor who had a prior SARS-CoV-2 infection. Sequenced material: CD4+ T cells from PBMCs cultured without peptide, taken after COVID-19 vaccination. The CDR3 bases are TGTGCTAGTGGTTTGGTACTTCGAGGGGGGCTAACTAGCACAGATACGCAGTATTTT. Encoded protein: CASGLVLRGGLTSTDTQYF.